This T cell receptor beta chain emerged from a study of OX40 agonist ivuxolimab in advanced cancers. Overall study context: Prior therapy, whether anti-PD-1, anti-PD-L1 or anti-CTLA-4, was allowed, and more than 35% had some.

The CDR3 length is 16 residues. Trimming took 5 bases from V and 3 from J, leaving 19 bases between them. CDR1 MNHEY and CDR2 SMNVEV come from the germline V gene (reference sequence). Exclusion of a patient followed from autoimmune disease history or systemic immunosuppression. As regards this clone: Its antigen is unidentified. This sample includes further DNA sequences coding for the same CDR3.

Points from the study as a whole: Low normalized clonal expansion also occurred in some nonresponding patients.

This table comes from immunoSEQ multiplex PCR, and its TCRdb copy is limited to in-frame clones, with some not included. The sample carries about 89,000 clones, under 95% recorded once. The clonotype was recovered from an adult with an advanced solid tumor such as melanoma, head and neck, liver or kidney cancer. The source material was CD4+ or CD8+ T cells sorted from blood, sampled in a trial of the OX40 agonist ivuxolimab. The V gene is TRBV27, the J gene TRBJ1-2; D call uncertain. The CDR3: CASSPTYRRGDYGYTF. The CDR3, as DNA: TGTGCCAGCAGTCCCACTTACCGGCGGGGTGACTATGGCTACACCTTC.